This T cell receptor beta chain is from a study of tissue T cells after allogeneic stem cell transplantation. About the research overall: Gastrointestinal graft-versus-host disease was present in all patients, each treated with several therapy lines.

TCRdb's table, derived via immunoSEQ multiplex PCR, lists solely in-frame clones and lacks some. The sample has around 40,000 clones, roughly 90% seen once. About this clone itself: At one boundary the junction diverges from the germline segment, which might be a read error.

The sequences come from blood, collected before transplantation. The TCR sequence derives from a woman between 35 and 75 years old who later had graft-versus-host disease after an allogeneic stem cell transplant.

The CDR3 bases are TGTGCCAGCAGCTTATCCGGGACTAGCTCCCACGAGCAGTACTTC. This codes for CASSLSGTSSHEQYF. This chain connects TRBV7-9 to TRBJ2-7, with 9 bases fitting TRBD2. Per the germline V gene, CDR1 is SEHNR and CDR2 is FQNEAQ (reference sequence). The CDR3 has 15 amino acids.